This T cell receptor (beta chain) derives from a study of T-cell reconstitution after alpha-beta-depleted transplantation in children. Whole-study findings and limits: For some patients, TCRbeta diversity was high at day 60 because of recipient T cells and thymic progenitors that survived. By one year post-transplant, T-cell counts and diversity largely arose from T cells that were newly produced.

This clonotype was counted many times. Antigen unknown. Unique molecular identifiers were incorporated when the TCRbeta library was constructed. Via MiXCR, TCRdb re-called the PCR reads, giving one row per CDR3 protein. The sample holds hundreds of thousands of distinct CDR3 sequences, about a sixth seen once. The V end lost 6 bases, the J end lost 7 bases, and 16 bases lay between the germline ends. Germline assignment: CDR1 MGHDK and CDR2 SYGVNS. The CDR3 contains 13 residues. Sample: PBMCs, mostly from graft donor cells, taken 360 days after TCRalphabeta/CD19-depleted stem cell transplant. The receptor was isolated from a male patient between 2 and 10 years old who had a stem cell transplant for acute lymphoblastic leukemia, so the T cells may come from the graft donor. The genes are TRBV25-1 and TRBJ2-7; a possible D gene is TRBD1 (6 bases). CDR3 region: CASSLTGFGEQYF. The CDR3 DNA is TGTGCCAGCAGCCTCACAGGGTTTGGAGAGCAGTACTTC.